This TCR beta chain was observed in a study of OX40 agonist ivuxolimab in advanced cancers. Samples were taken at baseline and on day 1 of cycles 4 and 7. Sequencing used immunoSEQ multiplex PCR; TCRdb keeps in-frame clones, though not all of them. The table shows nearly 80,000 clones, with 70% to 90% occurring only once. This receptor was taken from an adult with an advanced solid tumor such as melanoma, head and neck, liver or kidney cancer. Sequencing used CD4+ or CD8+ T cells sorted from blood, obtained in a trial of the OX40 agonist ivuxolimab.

In DNA form, the CDR3 reads TGTGCCTGGAGTGTAAGCCTATCCGGGACCGGGGAGCTGTTTTTT. This gives the protein CAWSVSLSGTGELFF. J is TRBJ2-2 and V is TRBV30; no definite D call. Germline assignment: CDR1 GTSNPN and CDR2 SVGIG (reference sequence). The CDR3 loop spans 15 amino acids. V was cut by 0 bases and J by 5 bases, with 13 bases left in between.